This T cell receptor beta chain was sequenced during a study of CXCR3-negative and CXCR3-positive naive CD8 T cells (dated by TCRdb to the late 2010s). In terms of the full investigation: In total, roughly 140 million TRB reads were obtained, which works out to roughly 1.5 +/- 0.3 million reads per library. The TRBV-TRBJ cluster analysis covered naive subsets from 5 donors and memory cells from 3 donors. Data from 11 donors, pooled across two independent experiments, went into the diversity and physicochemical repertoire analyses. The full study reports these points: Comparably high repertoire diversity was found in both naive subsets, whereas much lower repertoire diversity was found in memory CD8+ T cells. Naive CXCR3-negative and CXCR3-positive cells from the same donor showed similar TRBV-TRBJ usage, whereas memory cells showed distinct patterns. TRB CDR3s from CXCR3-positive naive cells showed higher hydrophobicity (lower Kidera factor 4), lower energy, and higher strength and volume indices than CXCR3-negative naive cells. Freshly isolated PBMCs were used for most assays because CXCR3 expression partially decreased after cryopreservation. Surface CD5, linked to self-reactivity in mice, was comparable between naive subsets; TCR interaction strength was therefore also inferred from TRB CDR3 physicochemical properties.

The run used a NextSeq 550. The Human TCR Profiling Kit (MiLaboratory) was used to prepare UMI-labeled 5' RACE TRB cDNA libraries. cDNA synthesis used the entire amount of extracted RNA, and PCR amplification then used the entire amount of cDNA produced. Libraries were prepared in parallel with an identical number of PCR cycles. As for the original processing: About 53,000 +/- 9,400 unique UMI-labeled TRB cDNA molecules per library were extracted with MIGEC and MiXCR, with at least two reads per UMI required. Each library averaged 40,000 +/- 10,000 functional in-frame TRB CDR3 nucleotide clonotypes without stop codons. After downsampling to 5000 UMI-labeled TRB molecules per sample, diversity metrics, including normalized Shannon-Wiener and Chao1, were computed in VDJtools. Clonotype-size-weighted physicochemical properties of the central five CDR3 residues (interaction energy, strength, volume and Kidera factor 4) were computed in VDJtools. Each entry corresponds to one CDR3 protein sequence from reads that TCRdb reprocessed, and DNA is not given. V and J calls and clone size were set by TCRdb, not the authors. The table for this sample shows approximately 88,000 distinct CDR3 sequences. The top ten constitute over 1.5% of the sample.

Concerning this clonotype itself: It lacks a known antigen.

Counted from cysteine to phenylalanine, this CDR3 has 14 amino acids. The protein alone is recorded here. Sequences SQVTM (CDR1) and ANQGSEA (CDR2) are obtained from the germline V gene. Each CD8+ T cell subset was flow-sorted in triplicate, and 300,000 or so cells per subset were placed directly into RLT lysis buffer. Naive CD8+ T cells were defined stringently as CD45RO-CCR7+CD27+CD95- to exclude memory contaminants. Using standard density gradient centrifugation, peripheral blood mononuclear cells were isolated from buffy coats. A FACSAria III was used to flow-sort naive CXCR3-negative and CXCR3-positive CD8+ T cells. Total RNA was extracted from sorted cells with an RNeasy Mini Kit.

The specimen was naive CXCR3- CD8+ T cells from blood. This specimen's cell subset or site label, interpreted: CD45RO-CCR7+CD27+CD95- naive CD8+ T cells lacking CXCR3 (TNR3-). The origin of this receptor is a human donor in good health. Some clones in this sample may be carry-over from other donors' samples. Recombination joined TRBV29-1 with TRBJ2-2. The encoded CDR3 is CSVGFRASTGELFF.